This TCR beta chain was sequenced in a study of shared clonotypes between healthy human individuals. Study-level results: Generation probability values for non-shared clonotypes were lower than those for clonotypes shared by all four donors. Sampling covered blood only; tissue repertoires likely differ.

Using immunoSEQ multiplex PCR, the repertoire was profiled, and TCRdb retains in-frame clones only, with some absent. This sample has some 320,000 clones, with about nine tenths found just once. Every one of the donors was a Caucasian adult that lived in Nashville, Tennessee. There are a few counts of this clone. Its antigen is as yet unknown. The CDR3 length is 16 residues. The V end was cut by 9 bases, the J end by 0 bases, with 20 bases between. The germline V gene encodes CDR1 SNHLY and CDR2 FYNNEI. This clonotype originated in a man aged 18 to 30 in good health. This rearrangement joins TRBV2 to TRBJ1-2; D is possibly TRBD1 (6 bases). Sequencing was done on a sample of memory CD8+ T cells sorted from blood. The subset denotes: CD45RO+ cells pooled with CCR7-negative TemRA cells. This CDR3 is CARTSDSFNSNYGYTF. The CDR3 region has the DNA TGTGCCAGAACCTCGGACAGTTTCAACTCTAACTATGGCTACACCTTC.